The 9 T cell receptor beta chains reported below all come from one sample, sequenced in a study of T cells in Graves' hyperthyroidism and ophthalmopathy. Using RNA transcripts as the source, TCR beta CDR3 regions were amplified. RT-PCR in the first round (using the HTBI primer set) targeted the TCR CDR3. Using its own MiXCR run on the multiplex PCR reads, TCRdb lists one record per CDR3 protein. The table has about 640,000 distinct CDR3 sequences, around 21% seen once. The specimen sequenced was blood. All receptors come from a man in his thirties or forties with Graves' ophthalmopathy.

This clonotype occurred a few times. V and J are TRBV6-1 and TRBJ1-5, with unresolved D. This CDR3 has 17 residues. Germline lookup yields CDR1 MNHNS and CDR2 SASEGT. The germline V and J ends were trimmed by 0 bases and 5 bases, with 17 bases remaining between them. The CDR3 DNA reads TGTGCCAGCAGTGAAGCGTACGGAGTGGCGGAGGATCAGCCCCAGCATTTT. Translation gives CASSEAYGVAEDQPQHF.

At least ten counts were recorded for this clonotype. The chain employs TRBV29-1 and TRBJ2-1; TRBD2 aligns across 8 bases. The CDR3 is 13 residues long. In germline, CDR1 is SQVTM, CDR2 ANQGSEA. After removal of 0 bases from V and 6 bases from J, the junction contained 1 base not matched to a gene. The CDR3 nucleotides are TGCAGCGTTGAAGACGGGAGGGTCAATGAGCAGTTCTTC. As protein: CSVEDGRVNEQFF.

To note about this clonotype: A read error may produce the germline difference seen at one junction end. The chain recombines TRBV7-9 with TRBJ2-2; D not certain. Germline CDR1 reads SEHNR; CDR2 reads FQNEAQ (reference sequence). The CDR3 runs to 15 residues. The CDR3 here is CAGSLGSRRTGELFF. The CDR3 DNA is TGTGCCGGCAGCCTCGGCTCGAGAAGAACCGGGGAGCTGTTTTTT.

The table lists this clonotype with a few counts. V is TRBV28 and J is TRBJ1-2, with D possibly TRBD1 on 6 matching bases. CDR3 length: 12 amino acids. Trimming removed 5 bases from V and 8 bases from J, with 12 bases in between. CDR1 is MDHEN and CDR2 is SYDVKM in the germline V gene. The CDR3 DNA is TGTGCCAGCAGTCTCGGACAGATGGGCTACACCTTC. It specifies CASSLGQMGYTF.

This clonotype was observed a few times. CDR3 amino acids: CSASSLDTSGDEQFF. CDR3 coding DNA: TGCAGTGCTAGTAGTCTCGACACTAGCGGAGATGAGCAGTTCTTC. V usage is TRBV20-1 and J usage is TRBJ2-1; 8 nucleotides agree with TRBD2. The CDR3 runs 15 residues. After removal of 3 bases from V and 8 bases from J, the junction contained 12 bases not matched to a gene. In germline, CDR1 is DFQATT, CDR2 SNEGSKA (reference sequence).

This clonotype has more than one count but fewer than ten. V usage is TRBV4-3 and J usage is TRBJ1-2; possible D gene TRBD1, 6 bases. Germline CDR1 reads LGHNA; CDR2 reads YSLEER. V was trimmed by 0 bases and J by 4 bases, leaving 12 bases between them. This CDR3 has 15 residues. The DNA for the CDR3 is TGCGCCAGCAGCCAAGATTTTTCAGGGGCCTATGGCTACACCTTC. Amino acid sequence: CASSQDFSGAYGYTF.

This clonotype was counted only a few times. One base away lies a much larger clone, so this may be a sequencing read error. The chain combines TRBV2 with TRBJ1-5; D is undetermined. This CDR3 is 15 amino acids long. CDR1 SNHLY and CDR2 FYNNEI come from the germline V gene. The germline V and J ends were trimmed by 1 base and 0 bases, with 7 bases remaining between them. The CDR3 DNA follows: TGTGCCAGCAGTGAAGAAGGAGATAGCAATCAGCCCCAGCATTTT. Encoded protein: CASSEEGDSNQPQHF.

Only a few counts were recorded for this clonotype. CDR3 in amino acids: CASRVHRAYEQYF. In DNA form, the CDR3 reads TGTGCCAGCCGAGTACACAGGGCCTACGAGCAGTACTTC. The chain joins TRBV6-1 to TRBJ2-7; a weak D match, TRBD1 (6 bases). Germline values: CDR1 MNHNS, CDR2 SASEGT. V was shortened by 8 bases and J by 2 bases, with 13 bases between the two germline ends. This CDR3 region has 13 residues.

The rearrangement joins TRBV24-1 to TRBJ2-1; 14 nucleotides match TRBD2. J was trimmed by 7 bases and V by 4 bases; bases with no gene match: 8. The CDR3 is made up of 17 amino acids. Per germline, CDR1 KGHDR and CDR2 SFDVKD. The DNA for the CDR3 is TGTGCCACCAGTGACCAGACTAGCGGGAGGGCCGCAAATGAGCAGTTCTTC. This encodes CATSDQTSGRAANEQFF.